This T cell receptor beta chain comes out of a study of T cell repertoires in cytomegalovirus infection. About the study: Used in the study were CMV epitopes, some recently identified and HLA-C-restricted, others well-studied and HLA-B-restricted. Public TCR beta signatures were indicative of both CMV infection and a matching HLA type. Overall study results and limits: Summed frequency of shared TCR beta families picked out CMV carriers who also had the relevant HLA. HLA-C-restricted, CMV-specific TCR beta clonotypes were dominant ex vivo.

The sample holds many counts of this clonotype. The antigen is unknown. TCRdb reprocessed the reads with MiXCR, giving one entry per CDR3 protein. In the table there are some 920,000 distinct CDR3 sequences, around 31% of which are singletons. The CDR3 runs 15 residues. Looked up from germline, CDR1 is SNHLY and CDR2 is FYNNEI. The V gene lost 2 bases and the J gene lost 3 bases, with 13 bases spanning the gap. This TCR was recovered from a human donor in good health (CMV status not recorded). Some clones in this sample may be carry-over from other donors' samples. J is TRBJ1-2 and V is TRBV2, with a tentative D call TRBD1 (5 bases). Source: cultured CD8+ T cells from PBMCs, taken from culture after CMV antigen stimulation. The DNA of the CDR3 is TGTGCCAGCAGTGAATCGGGGCAACAACACTATGGCTACACCTTC. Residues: CASSESGQQHYGYTF.